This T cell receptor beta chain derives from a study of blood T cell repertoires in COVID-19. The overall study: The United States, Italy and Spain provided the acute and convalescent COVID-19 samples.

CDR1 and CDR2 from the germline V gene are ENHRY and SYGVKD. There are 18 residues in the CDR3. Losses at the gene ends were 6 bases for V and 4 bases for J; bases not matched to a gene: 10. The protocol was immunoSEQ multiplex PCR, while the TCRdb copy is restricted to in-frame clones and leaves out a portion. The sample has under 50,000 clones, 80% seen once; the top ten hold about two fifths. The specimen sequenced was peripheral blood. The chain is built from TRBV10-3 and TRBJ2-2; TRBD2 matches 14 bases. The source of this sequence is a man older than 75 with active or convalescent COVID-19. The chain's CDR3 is CAIRIGTSGGISTGELFF. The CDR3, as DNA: TGTGCCATCAGAATAGGGACTAGCGGGGGAATCAGCACCGGGGAGCTGTTTTTT.